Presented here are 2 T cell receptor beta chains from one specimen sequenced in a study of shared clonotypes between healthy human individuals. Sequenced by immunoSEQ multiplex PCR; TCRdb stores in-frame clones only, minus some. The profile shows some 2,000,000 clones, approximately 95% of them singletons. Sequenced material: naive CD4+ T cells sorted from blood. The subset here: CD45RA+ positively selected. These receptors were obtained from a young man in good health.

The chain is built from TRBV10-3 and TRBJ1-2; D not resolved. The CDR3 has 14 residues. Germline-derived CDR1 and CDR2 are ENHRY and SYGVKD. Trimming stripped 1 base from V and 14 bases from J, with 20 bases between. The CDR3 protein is CAISEWFDLPSITF. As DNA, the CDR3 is TGTGCCATCAGTGAGTGGTTCGACTTGCCTTCTATTACCTTC.

CDR3 sequence reads: CASYRGISSYNEQFF. The CDR3 DNA is TGTGCCAGCTACAGGGGGATCAGCTCCTACAATGAGCAGTTCTTC. The V call is TRBV7-9, the J call TRBJ2-1; 8 bases line up with TRBD1. CDR1 is SEHNR and CDR2 is FQNEAQ in the germline V gene (reference sequence). This CDR3 has 15 amino acids. V dropped 8 bases and J dropped 0; count of bases not matched to a gene: 6.